This TCR beta chain was observed in a study of blood T cells in healthy people across ages. A sample-barcoded 5' primer and a J-beta primer mix were used in a second PCR of roughly 7 to 11 cycles. TCRdb used MiXCR to reprocess the 5' RACE reads, holding one entry per CDR3 protein. The sample has around 780,000 distinct CDR3 sequences; around 50% are singletons. Isolation of PBMCs gave at least 6 million cells per sample. From germline, CDR1 is SGHNT and CDR2 YYREEE (reference sequence). This CDR3 has 12 amino acids. Deletions cut 1 base from V and 2 bases from J, with 3 bases between. This clonotype occurred many times.

This chain uses TRBV5-4 with TRBJ2-5; no reliable D call. Sample: blood. The source of this sequence is a man in his forties in good health. CDR3 in DNA: TGTGCCAGCAGCTTGACACAAGAGACCCAGTACTTC. Translating it yields CASSLTQETQYF.